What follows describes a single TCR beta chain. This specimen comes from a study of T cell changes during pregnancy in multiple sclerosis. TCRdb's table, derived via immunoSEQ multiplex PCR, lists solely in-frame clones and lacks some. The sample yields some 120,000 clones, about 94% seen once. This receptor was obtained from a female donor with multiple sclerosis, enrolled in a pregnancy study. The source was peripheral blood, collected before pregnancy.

CDR3 residues: CASSMSGSEAFF. Written as DNA, the CDR3 is TGTGCCAGTAGTATGTCAGGTTCAGAAGCTTTCTTT. The genes are TRBV19 and TRBJ1-1, with D uncertain. Germline V gives CDR1 LNHDA, CDR2 SQIVND (reference sequence). The ends were cut back, 3 bases at V and 8 bases at J, with 10 bases in the middle. The CDR3 is 12 amino acids.